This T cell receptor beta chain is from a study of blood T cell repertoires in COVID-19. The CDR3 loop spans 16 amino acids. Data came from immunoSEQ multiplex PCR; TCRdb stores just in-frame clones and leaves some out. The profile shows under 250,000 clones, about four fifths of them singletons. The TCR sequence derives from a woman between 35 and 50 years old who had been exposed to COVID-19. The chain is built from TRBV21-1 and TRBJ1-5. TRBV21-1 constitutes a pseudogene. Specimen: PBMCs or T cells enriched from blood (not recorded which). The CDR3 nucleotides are TGTGCCAGAGACTTTACATACCATTATCCCCATCAGCCCCAGCATTTT. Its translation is CARDFTYHYPHQPQHF.